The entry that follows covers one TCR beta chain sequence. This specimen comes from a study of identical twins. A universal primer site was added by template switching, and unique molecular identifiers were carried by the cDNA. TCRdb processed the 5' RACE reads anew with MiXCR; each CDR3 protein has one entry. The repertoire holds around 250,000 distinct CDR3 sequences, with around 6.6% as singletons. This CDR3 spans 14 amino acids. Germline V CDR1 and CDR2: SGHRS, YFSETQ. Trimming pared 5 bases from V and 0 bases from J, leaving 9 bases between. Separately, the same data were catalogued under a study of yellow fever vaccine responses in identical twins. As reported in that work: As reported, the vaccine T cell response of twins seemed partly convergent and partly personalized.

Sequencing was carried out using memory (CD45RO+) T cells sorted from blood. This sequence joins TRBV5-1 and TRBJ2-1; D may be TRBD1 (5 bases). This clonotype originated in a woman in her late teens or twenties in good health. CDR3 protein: CASRYQGSYNEQFF. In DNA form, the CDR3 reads TGCGCCAGCAGGTACCAGGGCTCCTACAATGAGCAGTTCTTC.